The clone carrying this TCR beta chain occurred many times. Germline V gives CDR1 MDHEN, CDR2 SYDVKM. This CDR3 region has 13 residues. J lost 6 bases, V lost 6 bases, and 7 bases had no gene match. This record comes from a study of low-dose radiotherapy and immunotherapy resistance in tumors. Overall study context: Members of Cohort 1 were treated with 0.5 Gy per fraction every 2 weeks. The prescribed total PTV dose was 6.5 Gy. The study gave patients oral aspirin 300 mg daily for four cycles from cycle 1 day 1.

Time point defined: after trial treatment. Treatment indicated: LDRT plus nivolumab, ipilimumab, low-dose cyclophosphamide and aspirin (RACIN trial). Both TCRalpha and TCRbeta chains were reverse transcribed with V-gene-specific primers. With a V-primer adapter and a constant-region primer, TCRs were amplified for 20 PCR cycles. One entry per CDR3 protein results from TCRdb running MiXCR on the reads. The table includes around 84,000 distinct CDR3 sequences, less than 20% detected once. The chain is built from TRBV28 and TRBJ1-1, with TRBD1 matching over 7 bases. The sequenced sample was PBMCs, obtained after low-dose radiotherapy plus immunotherapy. The receptor was derived from a male donor with prostate cancer. The CDR3 DNA reads as TGTGCCAGCAGAGAACAGGGGCGGGCTGAAGCTTTCTTT. Protein sequence: CASREQGRAEAFF. Based on the CDR3 plus reference TRBV28 and TRBJ1-1, the full variable domain is DVKVTQSSRYLVKRTGEKVFLECVQDMDHENMFWYRQDPGLGLRLIYFSYDVKMKEKGDIPEGYSVSREKKERFSLILESASTNQTSMYLCASREQGRAEAFFGQGTRLTVV.